Listed here are 14 T cell receptor beta chains from one sample, sequenced in a study of T cell responses to AZD1222 COVID-19 vaccine. Profiling relied on immunoSEQ multiplex PCR, and the TCRdb table lists in-frame clones only, not all of them. The repertoire has over 110,000 clones, approximately 90% of them found once; the top ten carry about a tenth. Source: peripheral blood, taken 28 days after the second AZD1222 dose. These receptors were obtained from an adult who received the AZD1222 COVID-19 vaccine.

The chain recombines TRBV11-2 with TRBJ1-1; D remains unclear. The V gene's germline CDR1 is SGHAT and CDR2 FQNNGV. The V end lost 0 bases, the J end lost 9 bases, and 11 bases lay between the germline ends. This CDR3 region has 13 residues. The CDR3 sequence: CASSLEPAAQAFF. The CDR3 nucleotides are TGTGCCAGCAGCTTAGAGCCAGCCGCACAAGCTTTCTTT.

This clone has more than one count but fewer than ten. The chain combines TRBV27 with TRBJ1-2; no clear D gene. V was clipped by 7 bases and J by 4 bases, with 13 bases between them. The germline V gene encodes CDR1 MNHEY and CDR2 SMNVEV (reference sequence). The CDR3 has 13 residues. In DNA, the CDR3 is TGTGCCAGCACCCGGACGAACGGCTATGGCTACACCTTC. It codes for CASTRTNGYGYTF.

The CDR3 sequence is CASSLTPTGVGGYTF. In DNA form, the CDR3 reads TGTGCCAGCAGTTTAACCCCGACAGGGGTTGGTGGCTACACCTTC. The chain links TRBV27 to TRBJ1-2, with 8 bases fitting TRBD1. Looked up from germline, CDR1 is MNHEY and CDR2 is SMNVEV (reference sequence). The CDR3 extends over 15 amino acids. The J segment lost 7 bases and the V segment lost 2 bases, leaving 9 bases of the junction unmatched.

The rearrangement uses TRBV10-3 and TRBJ2-2; D gene ambiguous. The CDR3 loop spans 16 amino acids. Germline V gives CDR1 ENHRY, CDR2 SYGVKD. V lost 5 bases to trimming and J lost 5 bases, with 18 bases between them. CDR3 in amino acids: CAISPGMGTETGELFF. CDR3 bases: TGTGCCATCAGTCCTGGGATGGGTACGGAGACCGGGGAGCTGTTTTTT.

This sequence joins TRBV9 and TRBJ1-1; unclear D gene. With 1 base removed from V and 1 base from J, the gap between germline ends came to 11 bases. The CDR3 spans 15 residues. Germline loops: CDR1 SGDLS, CDR2 YYNGEE. The CDR3 loop reads CASSVSAEGNTEAFF. In DNA, the CDR3 is TGTGCCAGCAGCGTATCCGCAGAGGGGAACACTGAAGCTTTCTTT. The full variable domain, rest sourced from reference TRBV9 and TRBJ1-1, is DSGVTQTPKHLITATGQRVTLRCSPRSGDLSVYWYQQSLDQGLQFLIQYYNGEERAKGNILERFSAQQFPDLHSELNLSSLELGDSALYFCASSVSAEGNTEAFFGQGTRLTVV.

This clone was observed a single time. J is TRBJ1-4 and V is TRBV27, with 8 bases aligning to TRBD1. Germline lookup yields CDR1 MNHEY and CDR2 SMNVEV (reference sequence). V gave up 5 bases and J gave up 0 bases; unmatched junction bases: 5. This CDR3 contains 16 residues. The DNA for the CDR3 is TGTGCCAGCAGTACGACAGGGGCTGCAACTAATGAAAAACTGTTTTTT. It yields the protein CASSTTGAATNEKLFF.

The chain links TRBV5-4 to TRBJ2-7, with 8 bases matching TRBD1. CDR3 length: 15 amino acids. The trim removed 0 bases at V and 2 bases at J, leaving 4 bases unmatched. CDR1 is SGHNT, CDR2 YYREEE, per germline (reference sequence). CDR3 DNA: TGTGCCAGCAGCTTGGCCGGACAGGGACCCTACGAGCAGTACGTC. Translating it yields CASSLAGQGPYEQYV.

This clone was seen only once. V and J are TRBV19 and TRBJ2-2; TRBD1 matches 9 bases. Trimming took 5 bases from V and 2 from J; bases not matched to a gene: 6. The germline CDR1 and CDR2 sequences are LNHDA and SQIVND (reference sequence). The CDR3 has 16 residues. CDR3 sequence reads: CASSPGQGSNTGELFF. Here the CDR3 DNA reads TGTGCCAGTAGTCCGGGACAGGGATCTAACACCGGGGAGCTGTTTTTT.

The chain employs TRBV19 and TRBJ2-7; a possible D gene is TRBD2 (6 bases). V shed 6 bases and J shed 4 bases, with 13 bases lying between them. The CDR3 extends over 13 amino acids. Germline V gene lookup returns CDR1 LNHDA and CDR2 SQIVND (reference sequence). CDR3 DNA sequence: TGTGCCAGTAGGGACCGGGGAGGATACGAGCAGTACTTC. It codes for CASRDRGGYEQYF.

The chain recombines TRBV7-9 with TRBJ1-2; D ambiguous. Germline loops: CDR1 SEHNR, CDR2 FQNEAQ (reference sequence). CDR3 length: 13 amino acids. The ends were cut back, 1 base at V and 5 bases at J, with 8 bases in the middle. The CDR3 is CASSLEGFYGYTF. The CDR3 DNA reads TGTGCCAGCAGCTTAGAAGGTTTTTATGGCTACACCTTC.

The V and J genes are TRBV30 and TRBJ1-5, with a weak D call TRBD1 (5 bases). The V end was cut by 0 bases, the J end by 5 bases, with 17 bases between. Germline V CDR1 and CDR2: GTSNPN, SVGIG (reference sequence). This CDR3 comprises 16 residues. For the CDR3, the DNA is TGTGCCTGGAGTGTACCTCGGGGCCGGAGGGATCAGCCCCAGCATTTT. This translates into CAWSVPRGRRDQPQHF. Variable domain in full (rest from reference TRBV30 and TRBJ1-5): SQTIHQWPATLVQPVGSPLSLECTVEGTSNPNLYWYRQAAGRGLQLLFYSVGIGQISSEVPQNLSASRPQDRQFILSSKKLLLSDSGFYLCAWSVPRGRRDQPQHFGDGTRLSIL.

The chain employs TRBV11-2 and TRBJ1-2; a weak D match, TRBD1 (5 bases). This CDR3 comprises 15 residues. Trimming pared 5 bases from V and 6 bases from J, leaving 19 bases between. The germline V gene encodes CDR1 SGHAT and CDR2 FQNNGV. CDR3 sequence reads: CASSPLKGLRDGYTF. The CDR3 DNA reads as TGTGCCAGCAGCCCGCTTAAGGGGCTTAGGGATGGCTACACCTTC.

V gene TRBV5-5 combines with J gene TRBJ2-1; D is uncertain. Trimming removed 4 bases from V and 5 bases from J, with 25 bases in between. CDR1 SGHKS and CDR2 YYEKEE come from the germline V gene (reference sequence). The length of the CDR3 is 18 residues. CDR3 sequence (DNA): TGTGCCAGCAGCACCCCAATTCGACTCGGCGCAACAAACAATGAGCAGTTCTTC. The encoded protein is CASSTPIRLGATNNEQFF.

Only one count was recorded for this clone. CDR3 nucleotide sequence: TGTGCCGGATTTGGGGGCGCGGAGGGAAACACCATATATTTT. It is translated as CAGFGGAEGNTIYF. The gene calls are TRBV6-5 and TRBJ1-3, with a weak D call TRBD1 (6 bases). Per germline, CDR1 MNHEY and CDR2 SVGAGI. CDR3 size: 14 residues. V dropped 11 bases and J dropped 4 bases, with 18 bases sitting between them.